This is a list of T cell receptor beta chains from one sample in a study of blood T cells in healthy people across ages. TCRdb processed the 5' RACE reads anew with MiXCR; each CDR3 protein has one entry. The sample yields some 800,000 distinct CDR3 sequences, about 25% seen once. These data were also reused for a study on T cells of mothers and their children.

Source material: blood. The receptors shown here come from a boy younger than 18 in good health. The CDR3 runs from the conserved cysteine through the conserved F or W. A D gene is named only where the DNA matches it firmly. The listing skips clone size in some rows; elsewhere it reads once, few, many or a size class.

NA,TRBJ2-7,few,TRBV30,CAWSAGISYEQYF,TGTGCCTGGAGTGCAGGCATCTCCTACGAGCAGTACTTC
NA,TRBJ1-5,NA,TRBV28,CASGAVYSNQPQHF,TGCGCCAGCGGGGCAGTTTATAGCAATCAGCCCCAGCATTTT
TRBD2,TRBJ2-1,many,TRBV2,CASSPTSGGASEQFF,TGTGCCAGCAGCCCAACAAGCGGGGGGGCGAGTGAGCAGTTCTTC
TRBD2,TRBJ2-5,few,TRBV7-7,CASSLTSGGLQETQYF,TGTGCTAGCAGCCTTACTAGCGGGGGACTCCAAGAGACCCAGTACTTC
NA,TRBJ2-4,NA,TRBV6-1,CASSEAEGQYF,TGTGCCAGCAGTGAAGCAGAGGGTCAATACTTC
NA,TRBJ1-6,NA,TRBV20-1,CSARDTAGVNSPLHF,TGCAGTGCTAGAGATACGGCGGGGGTTAATTCACCCCTCCACTTT
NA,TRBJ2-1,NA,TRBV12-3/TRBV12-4,CASRKRGGEQFF,TGTGCCAGCAGAAAAAGGGGTGGTGAGCAGTTCTTC
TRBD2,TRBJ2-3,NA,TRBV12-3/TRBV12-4,CATAGLAGVPDTQYF,TGTGCCACCGCTGGACTAGCGGGAGTGCCCGATACGCAGTATTTT
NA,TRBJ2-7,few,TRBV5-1,CASSSDLWGRTYEQYF,TGCGCCAGCAGCAGCGACCTTTGGGGACGGACTTACGAGCAGTACTTC
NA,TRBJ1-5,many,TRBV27,CASSPGYSNQPQHF,TGTGCCAGCAGTCCGGGGTATAGCAATCAGCCCCAGCATTTT
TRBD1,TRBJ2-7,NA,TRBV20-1,CSASSGQVAYEQYF,TGCAGTGCTAGCTCGGGACAGGTTGCCTACGAGCAGTACTTC
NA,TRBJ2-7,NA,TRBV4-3,CASSQDRFGGGSYEQYF,TGCGCCAGCAGCCAAGATAGATTCGGAGGGGGGAGTTACGAGCAGTACTTC
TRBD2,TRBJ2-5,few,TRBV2,CASSERASGGYETQYF,TGTGCCAGCAGTGAAAGGGCTAGCGGGGGGTATGAGACCCAGTACTTC
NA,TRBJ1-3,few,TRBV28,CASSPSQGLPGNTIYF,TGTGCCAGCAGCCCTTCCCAGGGCCTTCCTGGAAACACCATATATTTT
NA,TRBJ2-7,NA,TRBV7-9,CASSHTGTDFEQYF,TGTGCCAGCAGCCACACCGGGACTGACTTTGAGCAGTACTTC
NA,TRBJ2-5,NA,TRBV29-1,CSVEDGETQYF,TGCAGCGTTGAGGACGGAGAGACCCAGTACTTC
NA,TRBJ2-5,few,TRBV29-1,CSVEIRQGIWETQYF,TGCAGCGTTGAAATCCGTCAGGGTATCTGGGAGACCCAGTACTTC
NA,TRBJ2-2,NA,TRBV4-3,CASSQDRSGTGELFF,TGCGCCAGCAGCCAAGATCGTTCGGGGACCGGGGAGCTGTTTTTT
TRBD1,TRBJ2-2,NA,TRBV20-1,CSAQTGQENTGELFF,TGCAGTGCCCAAACGGGACAGGAGAACACCGGGGAGCTGTTTTTT
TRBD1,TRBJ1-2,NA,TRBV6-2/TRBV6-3,CASSQLGTGGDGYTF,TGTGCCAGCAGCCAACTAGGGACAGGAGGTGATGGCTACACCTTC
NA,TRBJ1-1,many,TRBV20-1,CSARGTGNTEAFF,TGCAGTGCTAGAGGGACGGGGAACACTGAAGCTTTCTTT
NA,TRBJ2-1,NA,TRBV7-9,CASSFGASNEQFF,TGTGCCAGCAGCTTTGGGGCGAGCAATGAGCAGTTCTTC
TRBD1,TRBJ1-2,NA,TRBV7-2,CASSHDRAANYGYTF,TGTGCCAGCAGCCACGACAGGGCTGCTAACTATGGCTACACCTTC
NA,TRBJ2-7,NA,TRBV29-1,CSVEANYGQYF,TGCAGCGTTGAAGCGAACTACGGGCAGTACTTC
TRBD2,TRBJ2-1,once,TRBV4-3,CASSQGYGAGDYEQFF,TGCGCCAGCAGCCAAGGATACGGAGCGGGAGACTATGAGCAGTTCTTC
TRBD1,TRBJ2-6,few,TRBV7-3,CASSLTGTGSFSGANVLTF,TGTGCCAGCAGCTTAACAGGGACAGGGTCCTTCTCTGGGGCCAACGTCCTGACTTTC
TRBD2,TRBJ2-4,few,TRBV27,CASRGLAGLAKNIQYF,TGTGCCAGCAGGGGACTAGCGGGACTAGCCAAAAACATTCAGTACTTC
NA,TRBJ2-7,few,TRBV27,CASSLQGVKYEQYF,TGTGCCAGCAGTTTACAGGGAGTCAAGTACGAGCAGTACTTC
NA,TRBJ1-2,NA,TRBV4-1,CASSQEFGTVAYGYTF,TGCGCCAGCAGCCAAGAATTCGGGACCGTCGCCTATGGCTACACCTTC
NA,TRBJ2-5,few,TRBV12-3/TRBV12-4,CASMWGGGRETQYF,TGTGCCAGCATGTGGGGGGGCGGGAGAGAGACCCAGTACTTC
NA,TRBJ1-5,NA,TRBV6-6,CASGVNQPQHF,TGTGCCAGCGGGGTCAATCAGCCCCAGCATTTT